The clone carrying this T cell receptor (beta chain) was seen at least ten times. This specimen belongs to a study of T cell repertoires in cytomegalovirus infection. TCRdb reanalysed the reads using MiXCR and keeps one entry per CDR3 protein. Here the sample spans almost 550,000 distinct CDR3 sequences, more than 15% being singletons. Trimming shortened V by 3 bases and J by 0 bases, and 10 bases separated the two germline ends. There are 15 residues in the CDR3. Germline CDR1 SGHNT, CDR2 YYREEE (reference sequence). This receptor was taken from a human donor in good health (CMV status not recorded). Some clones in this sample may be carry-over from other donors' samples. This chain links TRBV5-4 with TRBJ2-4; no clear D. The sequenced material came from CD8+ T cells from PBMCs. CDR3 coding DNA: TGTGCCAGCAGCTCGGTGGGGTTAGCCAAAAACATTCAGTACTTC. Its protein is CASSSVGLAKNIQYF.